Included here is one T cell receptor (beta chain) sequence, with context. The CDR3 contains 13 residues. Deletions cut 3 bases from V and 2 bases from J, with 8 bases between. Germline-derived CDR1 and CDR2 are ENHRY and SYGVKD. This specimen comes from a study of shared clonotypes between healthy human individuals. The assay was immunoSEQ multiplex PCR, and TCRdb's table has in-frame clones only and misses some. The table has about 2 million clones, approximately 95% seen once; the top ten hold about 1.1%. Positively selected for CCR7, the CD45RO-negative cells used as naive CD8 cells excluded terminally differentiated effector memory CD45RA+ cells. The donor cohort consisted entirely of Caucasian adults residing in Nashville, Tennessee.

The V gene is TRBV10-3, the J gene TRBJ2-7; D is unclear. Sequencing was done on a sample of naive CD8+ T cells sorted from blood. The TCR originated in a man younger than 35 in good health. The CDR3 DNA reads TGTGCCATCAGTGAACCCGAAACCTACGAGCAGTACTTC. It yields the protein CAISEPETYEQYF.